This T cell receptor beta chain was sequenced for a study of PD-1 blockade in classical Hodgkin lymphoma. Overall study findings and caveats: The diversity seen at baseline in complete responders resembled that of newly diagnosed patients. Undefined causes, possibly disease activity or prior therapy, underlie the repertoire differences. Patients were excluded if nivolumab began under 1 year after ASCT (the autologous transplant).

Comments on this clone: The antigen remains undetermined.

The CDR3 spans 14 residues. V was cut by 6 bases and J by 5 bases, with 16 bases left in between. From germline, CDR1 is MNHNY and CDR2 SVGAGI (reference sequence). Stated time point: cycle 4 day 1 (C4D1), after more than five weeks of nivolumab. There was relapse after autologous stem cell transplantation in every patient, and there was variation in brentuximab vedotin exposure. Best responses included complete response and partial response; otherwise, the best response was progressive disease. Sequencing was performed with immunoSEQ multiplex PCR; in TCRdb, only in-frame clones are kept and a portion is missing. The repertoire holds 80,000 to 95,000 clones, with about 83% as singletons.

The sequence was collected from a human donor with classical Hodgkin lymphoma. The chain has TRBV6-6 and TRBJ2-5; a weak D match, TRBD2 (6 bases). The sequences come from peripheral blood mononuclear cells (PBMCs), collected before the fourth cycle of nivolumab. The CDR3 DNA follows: TGTGCCAGCAGCTCCAATGGAGGGTGGGAGACCCAGTACTTC. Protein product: CASSSNGGWETQYF.